Described below is a single TCR beta chain sequence and its context. What it recognizes is unknown. Germline V gene sequence: CDR1 PRHDT, CDR2 FYEKMQ (reference sequence). V was clipped by 5 bases and J by 0 bases; unmatched bases: 9. The CDR3 covers 16 residues. Building of the TCR beta libraries involved iRepertoire HTBI primers and Arm-PCR of CDR3 regions. Each CDR3 protein gets one entry after TCRdb re-called the multiplex PCR reads with MiXCR. The data show under 500,000 distinct CDR3 sequences, around 20% seen once. The data derive from a study of regulatory T cells in long-lasting Graves disease. Noted time point: persistent/refractory GD, antithyroid drugs over 5 years with positive TRAb. RNA extracted from PBMCs served as the sequencing template. Study results and limitations: Analyses excluded thyroid tissue, covering peripheral blood alone. TRBV28, TRBJ1-2 and TRBJ2-5 emerged as the favored segments in persistent disease. Persistent Graves' patients showed less TCR diversity than newly diagnosed ones. Relative to new patients (roughly 970), persistent patients exhibited greater sharing of public clonotypes (about 2,700).

This sequence joins TRBV13 and TRBJ2-7; 8 nucleotides match TRBD2. This sequence originates from a female donor with Graves disease. Specimen: peripheral blood mononuclear cells (PBMCs), collected when the disease was refractory, from a patient treated with antithyroid drugs. The CDR3 reads CASSPGASGPSYEQYF. In DNA, the CDR3 is TGTGCCAGCAGCCCTGGGGCTAGCGGGCCCTCCTACGAGCAGTACTTC.